This T cell receptor beta chain originates from a study of T cells in Graves' hyperthyroidism and ophthalmopathy. Study conclusions and caveats: With a median lead of around 5.9 months before onset, the model predicted ophthalmopathy.

The source material, RNA transcripts, was used to amplify TCR beta CDR3 regions. The primer set for the first-round RT-PCR of the TCR CDR3 was HTBI. TCRdb itself ran the multiplex PCR reads through MiXCR, one entry per CDR3 protein. Here the sample spans 500,000 to 700,000 distinct CDR3 sequences, 16% being singletons. Germline values: CDR1 SGHRS, CDR2 YFSETQ. V lost 6 bases, J lost 6 bases, and 7 bases lay in between. This CDR3 is 11 amino acids long. This clonotype showed up many times. Its target is unknown. Sequencing was carried out using blood. The V gene is TRBV5-1, the J gene TRBJ1-5, with no clear D. This receptor was taken from a woman between 18 and 29 years old with Graves' hyperthyroidism. The CDR3 DNA reads as TGCGCCAGCAACCACCGTCAGCCCCAGCATTTT. Translated, it gives CASNHRQPQHF.